These 13 T cell receptor beta chains came from one sample sequenced in a study of blood T cell repertoires in COVID-19. Sequencing used immunoSEQ multiplex PCR; TCRdb keeps in-frame clones, though not all of them. Here the sample spans around 25,000 clones, 88% being singletons. Sequenced sample: peripheral blood. Source of these receptors: a woman between 45 and 60 years old with active COVID-19.

The chain couples TRBV11-1 to TRBJ1-3; 8 bases are shared with TRBD1. CDR3 length equals 16 residues. The germline CDR1 and CDR2 sequences are SGHAT and FQDESV (reference sequence). V shed 3 bases and J 0 bases; nucleotides not matched to a gene: 4. CDR3 nucleotide sequence: TGTGCCAGCAGCTTGGAGACAGGGGCCTCTGGAAACACCATATATTTT. It yields the protein CASSLETGASGNTIYF.

The V call is TRBV7-3, the J call TRBJ2-3, with a weak D call TRBD1 (6 bases). The CDR3 loop spans 16 amino acids. Trimming cost V 2 bases and J 2 bases, with 14 bases left between them. The V gene's germline CDR1 is SGHTA and CDR2 FQGTGA. The CDR3 is CASSLGLRGPTDTQYF. The CDR3 nucleotides read TGTGCCAGCAGCTTAGGCCTCAGGGGTCCCACAGATACGCAGTATTTT.

This clone was seen a single time. The chain couples TRBV27 to TRBJ2-7, with D perhaps TRBD2 (5 bases). V was cut by 3 bases and J by 6 bases, with 6 bases left in between. CDR3 length: 11 amino acids. Germline V lookup: CDR1 MNHEY, CDR2 SMNVEV (reference sequence). In nucleotides, the CDR3 is TGTGCCAGCAGTTTGGGGAGCGAGCAGTACTTC. Amino acid sequence: CASSLGSEQYF.

This clone occurred a few times. The J gene is TRBJ2-7, the V gene TRBV3-1 (or the pseudogene TRBV3-2); TRBD1 agrees at 10 bases. Germline lookup yields CDR1 LGHDT and CDR2 YNNKEL (reference sequence). Trimming took 4 bases from V and 10 from J; bases not matched to a gene: 4. CDR3 length: 12 residues. The DNA for the CDR3 is TGTGCCAGCAGCCTAGGGGACAGGGGCCAGTACTTC. Translated, it gives CASSLGDRGQYF.

The chain combines TRBV4-2 with TRBJ1-1; no reliable D call. Germline CDR1 and CDR2: LGHNA and YNFKEQ. This CDR3 is built from 14 residues. The V end lost 4 bases, the J end lost 2 bases, and 11 bases lay between the germline ends. CDR3 region: CASSRPSGNTEAFF. DNA for the CDR3: TGTGCCAGCAGCCGTCCATCGGGAAACACTGAAGCTTTCTTT.

This sequence joins TRBV10-3 and TRBJ2-1, with D hard to call. Trimming cost V 2 bases and J 4 bases, with 9 bases left between them. Germline V lookup: CDR1 ENHRY, CDR2 SYGVKD. The CDR3 consists of 14 residues. The CDR3 loop is CAISETVGYNEQFF. CDR3 coding DNA: TGTGCCATCAGTGAGACGGTCGGGTACAATGAGCAGTTCTTC.

This clone was seen a few times. The V and J genes are TRBV7-2 and TRBJ1-5; D gene uncertain. With 5 bases removed from V and 4 bases from J, the gap between germline ends came to 15 bases. The germline V gene encodes CDR1 SGHTA and CDR2 FQGNSA. CDR3 size: 15 residues. DNA for the CDR3: TGTGCCAGCAGCCAAGGCACCCGGGAGAATCAGCCCCAGCATTTT. Translating gives CASSQGTRENQPQHF.

The chain combines TRBV6-5 with TRBJ1-3, with 11 nucleotides matching TRBD1. CDR1 MNHEY and CDR2 SVGAGI come from the germline V gene. This CDR3 is 15 amino acids long. V was clipped by 0 bases and J by 9 bases; unmatched bases: 4. The CDR3 is CASSYSRTGGTTIYF. The DNA of the CDR3 is TGTGCCAGCAGTTACTCGAGGACAGGGGGCACCACCATATATTTT.

The chain links TRBV28 to TRBJ2-1, with 7 bases that match TRBD2. In germline, CDR1 is MDHEN, CDR2 SYDVKM. The CDR3 length is 13 residues. V trimming: 5 bases; J trimming: 8 bases; junction bases outside the gene matches: 6. The CDR3 loop reads CASSGTTSYEQFF. The DNA of the CDR3 is TGTGCCAGCAGTGGGACGACTAGCTATGAGCAGTTCTTC.

The chain links TRBV29-1 to TRBJ1-1; no reliable D call. Germline CDR1 SQVTM, CDR2 ANQGSEA. The ends were cut back, 3 bases at V and 0 bases at J, with 5 bases in the middle. CDR3 size: 12 residues. CDR3 bases: TGCAGCGTTGACAGGTTGAACACTGAAGCTTTCTTT. Translation gives CSVDRLNTEAFF.

V gene TRBV18 combines with J gene TRBJ1-4; the D gene is possibly TRBD1 (6 bases). Germline CDR1 reads KGHSH; CDR2 reads LQKENI. The CDR3 contains 15 residues. Trimming shortened V by 4 bases and J by 6 bases, and 15 bases separated the two germline ends. CDR3 DNA: TGTGCCAGCTCACGGTGGACAGAGGGAGATGAAAAACTGTTTTTT. Translating it yields CASSRWTEGDEKLFF.

The genes are TRBV14 and TRBJ1-1; TRBD1 agrees at 7 bases. With 0 bases clipped from V and 5 bases from J, the junction kept 3 bases outside the gene matches. This CDR3 is built from 14 residues. Looked up from germline, CDR1 is SGHDN and CDR2 is FVKESK. The CDR3 bases are TGTGCCAGCAGCCAAGAGCAGGGGGTAACTGAAGCTTTCTTT. Protein product: CASSQEQGVTEAFF.

This clone was observed a few times. The chain links TRBV6-1 to TRBJ2-7; a possible D gene is TRBD2 (6 bases). The V end lost 1 base, the J end lost 3 bases, and 10 bases lay between the germline ends. The germline V gene encodes CDR1 MNHNS and CDR2 SASEGT. The CDR3 is 14 residues long. The chain's CDR3 is CASSEGISGYEQYF. The DNA for the CDR3 is TGTGCCAGCAGTGAAGGGATTAGCGGCTACGAGCAGTACTTC.